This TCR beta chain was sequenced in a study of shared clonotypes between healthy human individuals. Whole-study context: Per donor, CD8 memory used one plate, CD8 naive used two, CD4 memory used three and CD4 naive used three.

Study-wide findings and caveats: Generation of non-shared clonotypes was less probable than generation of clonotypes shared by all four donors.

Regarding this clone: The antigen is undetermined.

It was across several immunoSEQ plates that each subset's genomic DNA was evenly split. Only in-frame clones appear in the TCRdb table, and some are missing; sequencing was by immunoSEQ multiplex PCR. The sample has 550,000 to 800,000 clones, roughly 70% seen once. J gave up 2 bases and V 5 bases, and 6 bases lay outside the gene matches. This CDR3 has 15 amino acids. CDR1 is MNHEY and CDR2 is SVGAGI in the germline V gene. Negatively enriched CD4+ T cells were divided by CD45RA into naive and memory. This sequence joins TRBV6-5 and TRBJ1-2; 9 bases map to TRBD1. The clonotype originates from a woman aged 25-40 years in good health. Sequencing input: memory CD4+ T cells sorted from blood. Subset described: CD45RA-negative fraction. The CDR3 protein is CASSLGGTGNYGYTF. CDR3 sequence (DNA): TGTGCCAGCAGTCTGGGCGGGACAGGGAACTATGGCTACACCTTC.